Sequencing of this TCR beta chain was carried out in a study of cytomegalovirus exposure and HLA in healthy donors. This clone came up once. The antigen is unknown. The germline V gene encodes CDR1 ENHRY and CDR2 SYGVKD. V shed 6 bases and J shed 2 bases, with 7 bases lying between them. The CDR3 loop spans 12 amino acids. Study results and limitations: Most TCR sequences showed up rarely, but some public TCRs showed up in many donors.

The repertoire was sequenced with immunoSEQ multiplex PCR; TCRdb's copy has only in-frame clones and lacks some. This table has 60,000 or so clones, roughly 94% appearing once. The receptor was derived from a young woman in good health and CMV-seronegative. Sequencing was performed on PBMCs. This chain connects TRBV10-3 to TRBJ1-2; tentative D call: TRBD1 (5 bases). The CDR3 bases are TGTGCCATCAGGCGGGACAACTATGGCTACACCTTC. Encoded protein: CAIRRDNYGYTF.